Below, one T cell receptor beta chain is given with its context. Clones were sequenced by immunoSEQ multiplex PCR, and TCRdb holds only the in-frame ones, with some missing. The data show around 77,000 clones, 80% to 95% seen once. With 4 bases clipped from V and 9 bases from J, the junction kept 5 bases outside the gene matches. In germline, CDR1 is MNHNS, CDR2 SASEGT. The CDR3 is 13 amino acids. The data are from a study of technical replicates of blood from a few donors. The sequence was obtained from a human donor in good health. The chain links TRBV6-1 to TRBJ2-1, with 8 bases aligning to TRBD2. Sequencing was carried out using T cells isolated from PBMCs. The CDR3 coding sequence is TGTGCCAGCAGTGGGGGACTAGATGTTGAGCAGTTCTTC. As protein: CASSGGLDVEQFF.